This entry lists 20 T cell receptor beta chains sequenced from one sample in a study of blood T cells in healthy people across ages. A J-beta primer mix and a sample-barcoded 5' primer were used in a second PCR of roughly 6 to 12 cycles. MiXCR, applied by TCRdb to the 5' RACE reads, yields one record per CDR3 protein. Of some 700,000 distinct CDR3 sequences in the sample, around 40% were seen once. Sequences were obtained from blood. The origin of the receptors is a woman in her fifties or sixties in good health.

The chain uses TRBV29-1 and TRBJ1-1, with D unresolved. The CDR3 loop spans 14 amino acids. Per the germline V gene, CDR1 is SQVTM and CDR2 is ANQGSEA. V gave up 0 bases and J gave up 0 bases, with 8 bases separating them. This chain's CDR3 is CSVEDTPMNTEAFF. The CDR3 DNA reads as TGCAGCGTTGAAGACACACCGATGAACACTGAAGCTTTCTTT.

This sequence joins TRBV6-1 and TRBJ2-7; D uncertain. The CDR3 covers 12 residues. Trimming cost V 1 base and J 6 bases, with 7 bases left between them. CDR1 is MNHNS and CDR2 is SASEGT in the germline V gene. CDR3 bases: TGTGCCAGCAGTGAAGTCCTTGGCGAGCAGTACTTC. Its protein is CASSEVLGEQYF.

The V and J genes are TRBV20-1 and TRBJ1-2, with TRBD1 identical over 9 bases. CDR1 and CDR2 from the germline V gene are DFQATT and SNEGSKA (reference sequence). This CDR3 is built from 16 residues. Unmatched junction bases numbered 14, after V lost 4 bases and J lost 5 bases. In nucleotides, the CDR3 is TGCAGTGCTACCCGAGCGGGGACAGGGAACAAGTATGGCTACACCTTC. Protein sequence: CSATRAGTGNKYGYTF.

The chain recombines TRBV20-1 with TRBJ1-1, with 7 bases matching TRBD1. Germline CDR1 and CDR2: DFQATT and SNEGSKA (reference sequence). V lost 3 bases and J lost 1; bases outside the gene matches: 11. The CDR3 length is 16 residues. The CDR3 nucleotides read TGCAGTGCTAGCTTGGCAGGGGGGGTCGGGAACACTGAAGCTTTCTTT. Residues: CSASLAGGVGNTEAFF.

CDR3 nucleotides: TGCAGCGTTATAGAGGGGCTGGGAGCTTTCTTT. Its translation is CSVIEGLGAFF. The chain employs TRBV29-1 and TRBJ1-1; D might be TRBD1 (5 bases). Trimming removed 5 bases from V and 10 bases from J, with 14 bases in between. The CDR3 loop spans 11 amino acids. Germline V lookup: CDR1 SQVTM, CDR2 ANQGSEA.

This clonotype was counted ten times or more. The rearrangement links TRBV12-3 or TRBV12-4 to TRBJ2-7; D might be TRBD1 (5 bases). The CDR3 has 12 amino acids. Trimming cost V 6 bases and J 6 bases, with 12 bases left between them. The CDR3 here is CASSLDSSEQYF. The DNA of the CDR3 is TGTGCCAGCAGCCTAGACAGTTCCGAGCAGTACTTC.

This sequence joins TRBV12-3 or TRBV12-4 and TRBJ1-2, with TRBD1 as a possible D gene (5 bases). This CDR3 comprises 15 residues. V was pared by 4 bases and J by 8 bases, with 20 bases between. The CDR3 here is CASSSVVGQEEGYTF. DNA for the CDR3: TGTGCCAGCAGTTCTGTGGTGGGGCAGGAAGAAGGCTACACCTTC.

The rearrangement uses TRBV20-1 and TRBJ2-7; perhaps TRBD2 as D (5 bases). The CDR3 runs to 14 residues. The germline V and J ends were trimmed by 6 bases and 0 bases, with 15 bases remaining between them. Germline V gene data show CDR1 as DFQATT and CDR2 as SNEGSKA (reference sequence). The CDR3 nucleotides are TGCAGTGCCCCACCCCGGGGAAGCTCCTACGAGCAGTACTTC. Translated: CSAPPRGSSYEQYF.

V is TRBV20-1 and J is TRBJ2-7; tentative D call: TRBD2 (6 bases). Germline-derived CDR1 and CDR2 are DFQATT and SNEGSKA (reference sequence). The V gene lost 0 bases and the J gene lost 4 bases, with 22 bases spanning the gap. The CDR3 has 17 residues. Here the CDR3 reads CSARDPTSSAMRYEQYF. The CDR3 coding sequence is TGCAGTGCTAGAGATCCCACTTCTAGCGCGATGAGGTACGAGCAGTACTTC.

The chain links TRBV5-1 to TRBJ1-6, with a tentative D call TRBD1 (5 bases). Germline V gene data show CDR1 as SGHRS and CDR2 as YFSETQ. CDR3 length equals 16 residues. Trimming took off 4 bases at V and 7 bases at J, with 18 bases between the two ends. CDR3 in DNA: TGCGCCAGCAGCCACTTCCAAGGGACCGCAAATTCACCCCTCCACTTT. This encodes CASSHFQGTANSPLHF.

The chain couples TRBV19 to TRBJ2-1, with TRBD2 identical over 9 bases. The assigned J gene may be wrong: the sequence end matches TRBJ2-7 better. Germline lookup yields CDR1 LNHDA and CDR2 SQIVND (reference sequence). This CDR3 is built from 16 residues. The chain's CDR3 is CASREIAGAPYNEQYF. DNA of the CDR3: TGTGCCAGTAGAGAGATAGCGGGAGCCCCCTACAATGAGCAGTACTTC.

CDR3 protein: CSVEKVNTIYF. The CDR3 DNA reads TGCAGCGTTGAAAAGGTTAACACCATATATTTT. The genes are TRBV29-1 and TRBJ1-3; no clear D gene. The ends were cut back, 2 bases at V and 7 bases at J, with 6 bases in the middle. This CDR3 spans 11 amino acids. Germline V lookup: CDR1 SQVTM, CDR2 ANQGSEA.

The chain links TRBV27 to TRBJ1-1, with 7 bases matching TRBD1. From germline, CDR1 is MNHEY and CDR2 SMNVEV (reference sequence). Germline trimming cut 5 bases from V and 8 bases from J; bases unmatched to any gene: 8. The CDR3 totals 13 residues. The CDR3 loop is CASSTTGFGEAFF. CDR3 DNA sequence: TGTGCCAGCAGTACGACAGGGTTTGGCGAAGCTTTCTTT.

In nucleotides, the CDR3 is TGTGCCACCACCGTTGGTCTAGTAATCAACAATGAGCAGTTCTTC. Encoded protein: CATTVGLVINNEQFF. This sequence joins TRBV12-3 or TRBV12-4 and TRBJ2-1; D gene unclear. V was clipped by 10 bases and J by 5 bases, with 21 bases between them. The CDR3 is made up of 15 amino acids.

V usage is TRBV5-5 and J usage is TRBJ1-2; no clear D gene. The CDR3 has 16 amino acids. Trimming left V 4 bases short and J 3 bases short, with 19 bases between. Looked up from germline, CDR1 is SGHKS and CDR2 is YYEKEE (reference sequence). The CDR3 sequence is CASSRQPQVNHYGYTF. For the CDR3, the DNA is TGTGCCAGCAGCCGGCAACCCCAGGTCAATCACTATGGCTACACCTTC.

The genes are TRBV5-4 and TRBJ2-7; 12 nucleotides match TRBD1. CDR1 is SGHNT and CDR2 is YYREEE in the germline V gene (reference sequence). With 3 bases clipped from V and 4 bases from J, the junction kept 5 bases outside the gene matches. This CDR3 comprises 15 residues. CDR3 nucleotides: TGTGCCAGCAGCTGGGGACAGGGGGCTTCGTACGAGCAGTACTTC. This translates into CASSWGQGASYEQYF. The complete variable domain, with remaining parts taken from reference TRBV5-4 and TRBJ2-7, reads ETGVTQSPTHLIKTRGQQVTLRCSSQSGHNTVSWYQQALGQGPQFIFQYYREEENGRGNFPPRFSGLQFPNYSSELNVNALELDDSALYLCASSWGQGASYEQYFGPGTRLTVT.

CDR3 coding DNA: TGTGCCAGCAGCATGGGGACAGCTCCATACGAGCAGTACTTC. Its protein product is CASSMGTAPYEQYF. The chain recombines TRBV9 with TRBJ2-7, with TRBD1 matching over 7 bases. The J segment lost 4 bases and the V segment lost 4 bases, leaving 8 bases of the junction unmatched. CDR1 and CDR2 from the germline V gene are SGDLS and YYNGEE. CDR3 length: 14 residues.

For this clonotype: No conserved phenylalanine or tryptophan ends this CDR3, so it is likely a read error. The rearrangement uses TRBV5-1 and TRBJ2-7; D is unclear. The CDR3 spans 14 residues. Germline CDR1 reads SGHRS; CDR2 reads YFSETQ. V was pared by 0 bases and J by 2 bases, with 9 bases between. CDR3 sequence reads: CASSLESGTYEQYS. The CDR3 bases are TGCGCCAGCAGCTTGGAGTCCGGCACCTACGAGCAGTACTCC.

The sample holds a few counts of this clonotype. The gene calls are TRBV29-1 and TRBJ1-2, with D unresolved. Trimming left V 7 bases short and J 0 bases short, with 9 bases between. The CDR3 runs 12 residues. The germline CDR1 and CDR2 sequences are SQVTM and ANQGSEA. In nucleotides, the CDR3 is TGCAGCGCCTTGACTCCTAACTATGGCTACACCTTC. This translates into CSALTPNYGYTF.

The gene calls are TRBV29-1 and TRBJ2-3; possibly TRBD1 for D (6 bases). V was clipped by 5 bases and J by 4 bases, with 7 bases between them. The CDR3 covers 11 residues. CDR1 is SQVTM, CDR2 ANQGSEA, per germline. The CDR3 reads CSVTGSDTQYF. DNA of the CDR3: TGCAGCGTTACAGGGTCAGATACGCAGTATTTT.